This T cell receptor beta chain was captured in a study of identical twins. MiXCR, applied by TCRdb to the 5' RACE reads, yields one record per CDR3 protein. The repertoire holds roughly 250,000 distinct CDR3 sequences, with 7.5% as singletons. Germline trimming cut 6 bases from V and 5 bases from J; bases unmatched to any gene: 6. The CDR3 is made up of 14 amino acids. The same specimen was also included in a second study, on yellow fever vaccine responses in identical twins.

This TCR derives from a woman younger than 30 in good health. The V and J genes are TRBV12-3 or TRBV12-4 and TRBJ2-2; 7 bases align to TRBD1. Material: CD8+ T cells sorted from blood. CDR3 in DNA: TGTGCCAGCAGCCCAACAGGGGTAACCGGGGAGCTGTTTTTT. It codes for CASSPTGVTGELFF.